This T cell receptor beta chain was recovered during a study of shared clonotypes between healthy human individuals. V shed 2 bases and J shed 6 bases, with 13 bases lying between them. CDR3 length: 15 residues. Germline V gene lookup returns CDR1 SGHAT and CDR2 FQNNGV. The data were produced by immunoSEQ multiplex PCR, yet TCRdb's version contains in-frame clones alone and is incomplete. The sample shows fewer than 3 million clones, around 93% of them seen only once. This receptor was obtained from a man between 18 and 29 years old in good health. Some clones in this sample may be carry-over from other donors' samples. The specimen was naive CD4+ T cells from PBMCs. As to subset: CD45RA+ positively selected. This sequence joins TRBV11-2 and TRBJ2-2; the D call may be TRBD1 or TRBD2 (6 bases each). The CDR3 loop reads CASSLRGDIPGELFF. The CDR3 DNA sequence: TGTGCCAGCAGCTTAAGGGGGGACATTCCCGGGGAGCTGTTTTTT.